This T cell receptor beta chain was observed in a study of T cell repertoires in cytomegalovirus infection (dated by TCRdb to about 2019). Study-wide context: Alongside well-studied HLA-B-restricted epitopes, the peptide stimulations were aimed at recently identified HLA-C-restricted CMV epitopes, whose presentation resists viral immunomodulation. Because public TCR beta signatures pointed to carriage of CMV infection together with the matching HLA type, the HLA type of each donor mattered for the analysis.

Instrument used: Illumina HiSeq 1500. TCRdb took the public reads, trimmed them with fastp at Q25, ran MiXCR for clone calling and kept in-frame beta chains. Under each unique CDR3 protein, matching rows form one entry showing the most common genes and DNA. This sample lists just over 450,000 distinct CDR3 sequences; approximately 42% were detected once. The biggest ten clones account for 35% to 50% of the sample. The sample's treatment or condition label, decoded: in vitro stimulation with specific CMV peptide epitopes to enrich CMV-specific T cells. Notes on this clonotype: What this receptor recognizes is not known. It has no much larger one-base neighbor in the sample; base qualities were not kept.

Overall study outcomes, separate from this receptor: In both this cohort and an independent cohort of 350 to 400 donors, the cumulative frequency of public TCR beta family members distinguished carriers of CMV infection plus the relevant HLA type. The ex vivo response was dominated by HLA-C-restricted CMV-specific TCR beta clonotypes, which also provided the single most frequent clonotype in two of eight donors.

At the junction V is shortened by 1 base and J by 6 bases; bases outside the gene matches: 4. CDR1 and CDR2 (SGHVS, FQNEAQ) derive from the germline V gene. The CDR3 goes from the cysteine to the phenylalanine over 15 residues. Kept here is only the CDR3 DNA, which spans 45 bases and is read in frame from base 1. Source: cultured PBMCs, taken from culture after CMV antigen stimulation. The sequence is built from TRBV7-8 and TRBJ2-1; 9 middle bases align to TRBD2. This TCR was sampled from a human donor in good health (CMV status not recorded). Some clones in this sample may be carry-over from other donors' samples. The CDR3 protein sequence reads: CASSLGAGGVNEQFF. The DNA sequence is as follows: TGTGCCAGCAGCTTAGGCGCGGGGGGGGTCAATGAGCAGTTCTTC.